This T cell receptor (beta chain) comes out of a study of siplizumab effects on memory and regulatory T cells. The data were produced by immunoSEQ multiplex PCR, yet TCRdb's version contains in-frame clones alone and is incomplete. This repertoire shows roughly 68,000 clones, 70% to 90% found once; its top ten account for approximately 3.8%. Germline values: CDR1 SGHVS, CDR2 FQNEAQ. The V end was cut by 5 bases, the J end by 7 bases, with 11 bases between. CDR3 length: 12 residues. The rearrangement uses TRBV7-8 and TRBJ2-5; D possibly matches TRBD1 or TRBD2 (5 bases each). Material for sequencing was memory CD4+ T cells sorted from blood. The clonotype originates from a human donor in good health. The CDR3 loop is CASSKRGATQYF. The DNA for the CDR3 is TGTGCCAGCAGCAAACGGGGCGCGACCCAGTACTTC.